These 26 T cell receptor beta chains were all obtained from the same sample, sequenced in a study of beta chain features in type 1 diabetes. Study observations and caveats: Shortening of TCRB CDR3s, moderate but significant, appeared in all four CD4+ subsets of Type 1 diabetes patients.

The antigens for these receptors are not known. Isolated RNA was reverse transcribed in full, so expressed TCRB transcripts were sequenced. Sequencing was performed with immunoSEQ multiplex PCR; in TCRdb, only in-frame clones are kept and a portion is missing. The sample holds hundreds of thousands of clones, more than 13% seen once. Sequencing was performed on naive CD4+ T cells from blood. The receptors were gathered from a man younger than 30 with type 1 diabetes.

The V gene is TRBV2, the J gene TRBJ2-6, with TRBD1 matching 7 bases. V was pared by 8 bases and J by 0 bases, with 4 bases of the junction left unmatched. The CDR3 contains 15 residues. The germline CDR1 and CDR2 sequences are SNHLY and FYNNEI. CDR3 DNA sequence: TGTGCCAGCCGGGGACAGAGCTCTGGGGCCAACGTCCTGACTTTC. Amino acids: CASRGQSSGANVLTF.

The chain has TRBV29-1 and TRBJ1-1; D is ambiguous. The V end lost 5 bases, the J end lost 0 bases, and 10 bases lay between the germline ends. Per the germline V gene, CDR1 is SQVTM and CDR2 is ANQGSEA. This CDR3 is built from 13 residues. This CDR3 is CSVSTGLNTEAFF. The CDR3 DNA reads as TGCAGCGTTTCGACCGGATTGAACACTGAAGCTTTCTTT.

The rearrangement joins TRBV29-1 to TRBJ1-5, with 8 bases aligning to TRBD1. The germline V gene encodes CDR1 SQVTM and CDR2 ANQGSEA. This CDR3 spans 15 amino acids. Germline trimming cut 7 bases from V and 0 bases from J; bases unmatched to any gene: 8. The CDR3 loop reads CSAATGGNSNQPQHF. DNA of the CDR3: TGCAGCGCCGCTACAGGGGGGAATAGCAATCAGCCCCAGCATTTT.

This clone was counted between two and nine times. The chain joins TRBV2 to TRBJ1-2; D is uncertain. CDR1 is SNHLY, CDR2 FYNNEI, per germline. The V end was cut by 8 bases, the J end by 7 bases, with 14 bases between. The CDR3 is 12 amino acids. CDR3 sequence (DNA): TGTGCCAGCGGTTCCGGCGACCTTGGCTACACCTTC. Protein sequence: CASGSGDLGYTF. The full variable domain, in which reference TRBV2 and TRBJ1-2 provide the parts outside the CDR3, is EPEVTQTPSHQVTQMGQEVILRCVPISNHLYFYWYRQILGQKVEFLVSFYNNEISEKSEIFDDQFSVERPDGSNFTLKIRSTKLEDSAMYFCASGSGDLGYTFGSGTRLTVV.

This clone was recorded a few times. The genes are TRBV10-3 and TRBJ2-1; D is uncertain. Trimming took 3 bases from V and 8 from J, leaving 5 bases between them. The CDR3 runs to 11 residues. Per germline, CDR1 ENHRY and CDR2 SYGVKD. CDR3 amino acids: CAISEEDEQFF. Written as DNA, the CDR3 is TGTGCCATCAGTGAAGAAGATGAGCAGTTCTTC.

The chain has TRBV27 and TRBJ2-1, with no clear D. Germline V gene sequence: CDR1 MNHEY, CDR2 SMNVEV (reference sequence). The V end was cut by 2 bases, the J end by 2 bases, with 7 bases between. This CDR3 comprises 14 residues. The CDR3 here is CASSLTETYNEQFF. Here the CDR3 DNA reads TGTGCCAGCAGTTTAACGGAAACCTACAATGAGCAGTTCTTC.

This clone has just a few counts. The chain's CDR3 is CASRAGPRRDGELFF. Here the CDR3 DNA reads TGTGCCAGCAGGGCGGGGCCTCGGAGGGACGGGGAGCTGTTTTTT. The V and J genes are TRBV2 and TRBJ2-2; the D gene is possibly TRBD2 (6 bases). Germline lookup yields CDR1 SNHLY and CDR2 FYNNEI. This CDR3 is 15 amino acids long. Trimming stripped 6 bases from V and 7 bases from J, with 18 bases between.

The sample holds a few counts of this clone. CDR3 sequence: CASRSRGATNEKLFF. CDR3 nucleotide sequence: TGTGCCAGCCGTTCCAGAGGAGCAACTAATGAAAAACTGTTTTTT. V usage is TRBV28 and J usage is TRBJ1-4; D remains unclear. Germline V lookup: CDR1 MDHEN, CDR2 SYDVKM. V was trimmed by 8 bases and J by 0 bases, leaving 13 bases between them. The CDR3 runs 15 residues.

In its sample, this clone was seen a few times. This chain's CDR3 is CAWSLGVGSGNTIYF. Here the CDR3 DNA reads TGTGCCTGGAGTCTCGGGGTGGGTTCTGGAAACACCATATATTTT. This sequence joins TRBV30 and TRBJ1-3; the D is unclear. This CDR3 is built from 15 residues. Trimming took 2 bases from V and 1 from J, leaving 12 bases between them. The germline gives CDR1 GTSNPN, CDR2 SVGIG (reference sequence).

The V call is TRBV5-6, the J call TRBJ2-7; the D is unclear. The CDR3 contains 11 residues. The germline V gene has CDR1 SGHDT and CDR2 YYEEEE. Trimming shortened V by 3 bases and J by 3 bases, and 4 bases separated the two germline ends. CDR3 in DNA: TGTGCCAGCAGCTCTATCTACGAGCAGTACTTC. Its translation: CASSSIYEQYF.

This clone was seen only a few times. The V gene is TRBV29-1, the J gene TRBJ1-2, with D unresolved. Trimming took off 1 base at V and 2 bases at J, with 11 bases between the two ends. The CDR3 consists of 14 residues. Germline lookup yields CDR1 SQVTM and CDR2 ANQGSEA. Here the CDR3 reads CSVEVGISNYGYTF. In DNA, the CDR3 is TGCAGCGTTGAAGTCGGAATTTCGAACTATGGCTACACCTTC.

The chain employs TRBV6-1 and TRBJ2-3; TRBD2 is a possible D gene (6 bases). V was clipped by 3 bases and J by 1 base, with 11 bases between them. Germline CDR1 is MNHNS and CDR2 is SASEGT. There are 15 residues in the CDR3. CDR3: CASSEWGVGTDTQYF. In DNA, the CDR3 is TGTGCCAGCAGTGAGTGGGGGGTCGGCACAGATACGCAGTATTTT.

This clone was counted between two and nine times. V usage is TRBV7-9 and J usage is TRBJ1-2; the match to TRBD1 covers 7 bases. Germline CDR1 and CDR2: SEHNR and FQNEAQ (reference sequence). The CDR3 consists of 12 residues. V lost 8 bases and J lost 7; bases outside the gene matches: 7. Written as DNA, the CDR3 is TGTGCCAGCTCTCGGGACAGCTTTGGCTACACCTTC. Protein sequence: CASSRDSFGYTF. Filled out from reference TRBV7-9 and TRBJ1-2, the complete variable domain reads DTGVSQNPRHKITKRGQNVTFRCDPISEHNRLYWYRQTLGQGPEFLTYFQNEAQLEKSRLLSDRFSAERPKGSFSTLEIQRTEQGDSAMYLCASSRDSFGYTFGSGTRLTVV.

The V and J genes are TRBV29-1 and TRBJ1-3, with D perhaps matching TRBD1 (6 bases). V lost 6 bases, J lost 1 base, and 13 bases lay in between. Germline V CDR1 and CDR2: SQVTM, ANQGSEA. The CDR3 contains 14 residues. The CDR3 coding sequence is TGCAGCGTGGGGCAGGGGCTTTCTGGAAACACCATATATTTT. Translated: CSVGQGLSGNTIYF.

In its sample, this clone was seen once. V gene TRBV4-2 combines with J gene TRBJ2-3, with 8 bases aligning to TRBD2. The V segment lost 0 bases and the J segment 3 bases; nucleotides outside the gene matches: 8. The CDR3 is made up of 17 amino acids. Germline V gene data show CDR1 as LGHNA and CDR2 as YNFKEQ. As DNA, the CDR3 is TGTGCCAGCAGCCAAGATAGCATTGGCGGGGGGACAGATACGCAGTATTTT. Translating gives CASSQDSIGGGTDTQYF.

This clone turned up a few times. This rearrangement joins TRBV7-9 to TRBJ1-1; D call uncertain. This CDR3 is 16 amino acids long. The ends were cut back, 1 base at V and 0 bases at J, with 12 bases in the middle. Germline-derived CDR1 and CDR2 are SEHNR and FQNEAQ (reference sequence). Here the CDR3 DNA reads TGTGCCAGCAGCTTAGTAGCCGGCAGCATGAACACTGAAGCTTTCTTT. Translated, it gives CASSLVAGSMNTEAFF.

The rearrangement joins TRBV30 to TRBJ2-7; 8 bases agree with TRBD2. With V trimmed by 3 bases and J by 2 bases, 3 bases remained unmatched. The CDR3 loop spans 13 amino acids. Germline CDR1 GTSNPN, CDR2 SVGIG (reference sequence). The CDR3 loop reads CAWSPTSAYEQYF. CDR3 DNA sequence: TGTGCCTGGAGCCCGACTAGCGCCTACGAGCAGTACTTC.

A few counts support this clone. The chain has TRBV4-2 and TRBJ2-1; 10 positions agree with TRBD2. The CDR3 spans 18 residues. Germline V gives CDR1 LGHNA, CDR2 YNFKEQ. The junction had 12 bases not matched to a gene; V was cut back by 2 bases and J by 5 bases. The CDR3 spells CASSQSRASGGLNNEQFF. The CDR3 DNA follows: TGTGCCAGCAGCCAATCTAGGGCTAGCGGGGGCCTTAACAATGAGCAGTTCTTC.

This clone appeared once. The J gene is TRBJ1-4, the V gene TRBV2; the match to TRBD1 covers 7 bases. Germline V lookup: CDR1 SNHLY, CDR2 FYNNEI. V lost 10 bases and J lost 7; bases outside the gene matches: 9. The CDR3 sequence is 13 residues long. CDR3 sequence: CAISTGRIEKLFF. DNA for the CDR3: TGTGCCATCTCGACAGGGCGGATTGAAAAACTGTTTTTT.

The chain is built from TRBV6-1 and TRBJ1-4; D gene unclear. Germline lookup yields CDR1 MNHNS and CDR2 SASEGT. V dropped 9 bases and J dropped 6 bases, with 5 bases sitting between them. The CDR3 loop spans 10 amino acids. The CDR3 nucleotides are TGTGCCAGAGTCGATGAAAAACTGTTTTTT. The encoded protein is CARVDEKLFF.

The V call is TRBV7-2, the J call TRBJ1-3; D uncertain. V lost 5 bases to trimming and J lost 4 bases, with 15 bases between them. The germline V gene encodes CDR1 SGHTA and CDR2 FQGNSA. The CDR3 consists of 15 residues. The CDR3 spells CASSGRTVWGNTIYF. CDR3 coding DNA: TGTGCCAGCAGCGGTCGGACCGTCTGGGGAAACACCATATATTTT.

The rearrangement joins TRBV5-1 to TRBJ2-3; 7 bases match TRBD2. Germline V CDR1 and CDR2: SGHRS, YFSETQ. V was pared by 0 bases and J by 4 bases, with 5 bases of the junction left unmatched. This CDR3 region has 15 residues. CDR3 sequence (DNA): TGCGCCAGCAGCTTGGGCGGGAGTATCCCAGATACGCAGTATTTT. This encodes CASSLGGSIPDTQYF.

CDR3 sequence reads: CASSYSRTYGYTF. The DNA of the CDR3 is TGTGCCAGCAGTTACTCCAGGACCTATGGCTACACCTTC. The chain couples TRBV6-5 to TRBJ1-2; D remains unclear. Trimming shortened V by 0 bases and J by 4 bases, and 6 bases separated the two germline ends. This CDR3 has 13 residues. Germline V gives CDR1 MNHEY, CDR2 SVGAGI.

The gene calls are TRBV30 and TRBJ2-5; a weak D match, TRBD1 (7 bases). Germline CDR1 is GTSNPN and CDR2 is SVGIG (reference sequence). CDR3 length equals 14 residues. V was cut by 0 bases and J by 2 bases, with 10 bases left in between. The DNA for the CDR3 is TGTGCCTGGAGTGTCCAGGGGGGACAAGAGACCCAGTACTTC. Translation gives CAWSVQGGQETQYF. The full variable domain, with the rest looked up from reference TRBV30 and TRBJ2-5, is SQTIHQWPATLVQPVGSPLSLECTVEGTSNPNLYWYRQAAGRGLQLLFYSVGIGQISSEVPQNLSASRPQDRQFILSSKKLLLSDSGFYLCAWSVQGGQETQYFGPGTRLLVL.

This clone was counted only a few times. The chain links TRBV9 to TRBJ1-1, with a weak D call TRBD1 (5 bases). V lost 1 base and J lost 1, with 17 bases in between. Germline CDR1 reads SGDLS; CDR2 reads YYNGEE. CDR3 length: 17 residues. The chain's CDR3 is CASSVSVFEQENTEAFF. The DNA of the CDR3 is TGTGCCAGCAGCGTATCGGTTTTTGAACAGGAGAACACTGAAGCTTTCTTT.

Details on this clone: This same CDR3 is encoded by further DNA sequences in the sample. The chain carries TRBV18 and TRBJ2-3, with D unclear. Germline V gene lookup returns CDR1 KGHSH and CDR2 LQKENI. The V end was cut by 3 bases, the J end by 4 bases, with 5 bases between. The CDR3 covers 12 residues. The CDR3 protein is CASSPRADTQYF. The CDR3 coding sequence is TGTGCCAGCTCACCCCGGGCAGATACGCAGTATTTT.